This T cell receptor (beta chain) was observed in a study of beta chain features in type 1 diabetes (dated by TCRdb to between 2018 and 2020). The study in broad terms: Mean age, gender distribution, total cell number and subset yield did not differ between patients and healthy donors. A total of some 100,000,000 sorted cells were examined across all samples, and a strong correlation was observed between cell number per subset and RNA yield. The study compared the TCRB repertoires of sorted circulating CD4+ T cell subsets in recently diagnosed type 1 diabetes patients with those in matched healthy donors. Regulatory and stem cell-like memory subsets were isolated from only 8 patients and roughly eight healthy donors, whereas naive and central memory subsets came from all 28 donors. Points the paper makes about the study in general: PCR may preferentially amplify shorter templates, but because patient and control samples were amplified and corrected together, any resulting skew would affect both groups equally. Sequencing cDNA rather than genomic DNA could over-represent highly expressing activated cells, although activation and CD3 levels did not differ between groups. The naive, central memory and regulatory TCRB repertoires appeared to resemble one another more closely among patients than among healthy donors. Type 1 diabetes patients showed a moderate but significant shortening of TCRB CDR3 length in all four CD4+ subsets. At VDJ recombination sites, patients with type 1 diabetes made fewer insertions and deleted more nucleotides, a pattern implying thymic rearrangement abnormalities. HLA sub-analyses involved small numbers of individuals, so any influence of HLA type on TCRB rearrangement remained unresolved.

Via the germline V gene (reference sequence), CDR1 is SEHNR and CDR2 FQNEAQ. Here V drops 5 bases and J drops 0 bases, and the junction holds 10 bases not matched to any gene. The CDR3 measures 18 amino acids from cysteine to phenylalanine. This entry keeps only the CDR3 DNA: 54 bases, framed from base 1. This clone occurred a few times. The antigen this receptor binds is unknown. Base qualities were left out, and no much larger clone turns up one base away. A single peripheral blood draw of around 0.11 L on average was collected from each donor into heparinised tubes. Naive, central memory, regulatory and stem cell-like memory CD4+ T cells were sorted on a BD FACSAria II using a panel including CD45RO, CCR7, CD25, CD127, CD95 and CD27. All sorted populations exceeded 95% purity. PBMCs were isolated right away by Lymphoprep density gradient centrifugation and were stained directly, without culture. To minimize batch effects, samples were stained and sorted in pairs, one healthy donor with one patient per experiment.

The entire amount of isolated RNA was reverse transcribed using the High Capacity cDNA Reverse Transcription Kit, so the sequenced TCRB transcripts were expressed ones. Deep immunoSEQ sequencing was applied to naive, central memory and regulatory T cell samples, giving an average of roughly 3.5 million total reads per sample. Sorted cells were lysed in RLT buffer and RNA was extracted with DNase-treated RNeasy Micro or Mini kits, depending on cell number. To prevent cross-contamination, each cell subset was processed individually, whereas patient and healthy donor samples were processed jointly. Using the immunoSEQ multiplex PCR, TCRB sequences were amplified from cDNA into 87-bp fragments spanning the CDR3 region. Sequencing of the amplicons was performed on the Illumina HiSeq platform. The study's own analysis went as follows. Synthetic template baselines were used to correct PCR bias computationally, reads within Hamming distance 2 were collapsed together, and singletons that could not be merged were discarded. Reads were aligned to IMGT to assign V, D and J genes, CDR3 length, and insertions or deletions at six rearrangement sites. Clonotype counts were normalized to sorted cell number within each subset before computing true diversity and Gini coefficients with the tcR R package. The overlap coefficient, calculated on TCRB nucleotide sequences, was used to quantify repertoire sharing. Out-of-frame TCRB sequences from naive cells were analyzed to stand in for the pre-selection repertoire. This immuneACCESS table, as held by TCRdb, lists in-frame sequences with V and J called but not all clones. Of the missing ones, under half trace to an unresolved V gene in checked studies; the others have no known cause. That table supplies the V and J calls and clone size; D and trimming were determined from the DNA. The table for this sample lists 250,000 to 300,000 clones; 24% of them were counted only once. Of the sample, around 0.012% falls within the top ten clones.

Sequencing used naive CD4+ T cells from blood. The cell subset or site label corresponds to: true naive CD4+ T cells. The sequence joins TRBV7-9 to TRBJ2-6, with 7 middle bases fitting TRBD1. The sequence was obtained from a woman in her twenties or thirties with type 1 diabetes. The sequenced DNA is TGTGCCAGCAGCCAAACAGGGGCCCTCATCTCTGGGGCCAACGTCCTGACTTTC. The translation is CASSQTGALISGANVLTF.